These 10 T cell receptor beta chains were sequenced from one sample in a study of monozygotic twins with inflammatory bowel disease. One entry per CDR3 protein, without DNA, is what TCRdb gives after re-calling the 5' RACE reads. The sample table sets out some 100,000 distinct CDR3 sequences. Sequencing was done on a sample of blood. Receptors originate from a human donor with ulcerative colitis or Crohn's disease, or a healthy co-twin of an affected twin (not recorded which).

The chain uses TRBV20-1 and TRBJ1-3; TCRdb's D gene call, TRBD1, goes unchecked for lack of DNA. The germline CDR1 and CDR2 sequences are DFQATT and SNEGSKA (reference sequence). The CDR3 has 11 amino acids. CDR3 residues: CSASTGATIYF.

The chain uses TRBV19 and TRBJ2-3; TCRdb's D gene call, TRBD2, goes unchecked for lack of DNA. This CDR3 has 15 amino acids. Germline lookup yields CDR1 LNHDA and CDR2 SQIVND (reference sequence). The CDR3 loop reads CASSSSSGGFGTQYF.

The chain recombines TRBV12-3 or TRBV12-4 with TRBJ2-7; the D gene TCRdb calls, TRBD2, cannot be checked with no DNA. The CDR3 is 15 amino acids. The CDR3 here is CASSRDSKLSYEQYF.

This chain connects TRBV5-1 to TRBJ2-2; TCRdb picks TRBD1, but there is no DNA to check that call. This CDR3 contains 14 residues. The V gene's germline CDR1 is SGHRS and CDR2 YFSETQ. The CDR3 is CASSPDTGAGELFF. The whole variable domain, remainder taken from reference TRBV5-1 and TRBJ2-2, is KAGVTQTPRYLIKTRGQQVTLSCSPISGHRSVSWYQQTPGQGLQFLFEYFSETQRNKGNFPGRFSGRQFSNSRSEMNVSTLELGDSALYLCASSPDTGAGELFFGEGSRLTVL.

The V call is TRBV7-8, the J call TRBJ1-4. The CDR3 runs to 15 residues. From germline, CDR1 is SGHVS and CDR2 FQNEAQ. The CDR3 region is CASSSNSATNEKLFF.

V is TRBV18 and J is TRBJ2-5; the D call of TRBD1 rests on TCRdb alone, since no DNA is present to check it. The CDR3 has 16 amino acids. Germline V gene data show CDR1 as KGHSH and CDR2 as LQKENI. CDR3 region: CASSPRQGTHQETQYF.

The rearrangement joins TRBV12-5 to TRBJ1-1. The CDR3 contains 11 residues. Germline V lookup: CDR1 LGHNT, CDR2 FRNRAP. The CDR3 is CASERNTEAFF.

The chain recombines TRBV5-4 with TRBJ2-1; the D call from TCRdb, TRBD2, cannot be confirmed without DNA. The CDR3 runs 15 residues. Germline CDR1 SGHNT, CDR2 YYREEE (reference sequence). The CDR3 loop reads CASSHPGTSGNEQFF.

V is TRBV12-3 or TRBV12-4 and J is TRBJ2-3; absent DNA, TCRdb's TRBD2 call cannot be checked. The CDR3 extends over 19 amino acids. The CDR3 sequence is CASSPRGSGRGVSTDTQYF.

The CDR3 loop is CSAPEYIDTQYF. The genes are TRBV20-1 and TRBJ2-3. The CDR3 has 12 amino acids. The germline V gene has CDR1 DFQATT and CDR2 SNEGSKA (reference sequence).